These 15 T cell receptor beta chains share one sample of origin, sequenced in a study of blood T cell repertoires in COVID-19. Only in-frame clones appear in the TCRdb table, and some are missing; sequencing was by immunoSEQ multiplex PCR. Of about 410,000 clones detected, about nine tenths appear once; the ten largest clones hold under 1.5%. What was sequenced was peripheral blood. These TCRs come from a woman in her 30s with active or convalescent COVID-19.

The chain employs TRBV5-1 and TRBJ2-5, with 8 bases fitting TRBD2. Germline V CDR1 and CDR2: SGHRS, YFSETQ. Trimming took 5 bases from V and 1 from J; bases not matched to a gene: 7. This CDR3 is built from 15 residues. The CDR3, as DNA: TGCGCCAGCAGAGGGCCTAGCGGGTTCCAAGAGACCCAGTACTTC. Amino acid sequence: CASRGPSGFQETQYF. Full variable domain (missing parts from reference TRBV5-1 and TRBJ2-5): KAGVTQTPRYLIKTRGQQVTLSCSPISGHRSVSWYQQTPGQGLQFLFEYFSETQRNKGNFPGRFSGRQFSNSRSEMNVSTLELGDSALYLCASRGPSGFQETQYFGPGTRLLVL.

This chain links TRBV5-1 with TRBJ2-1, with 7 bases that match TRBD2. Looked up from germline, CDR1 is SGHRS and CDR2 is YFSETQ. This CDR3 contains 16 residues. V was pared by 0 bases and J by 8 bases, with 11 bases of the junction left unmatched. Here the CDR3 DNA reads TGCGCCAGCAGCTTGGTCACGGGAGGTTCGACCGATGAGCAGTTCTTC. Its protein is CASSLVTGGSTDEQFF.

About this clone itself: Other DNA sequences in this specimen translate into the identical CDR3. The CDR3 region has the DNA TGTGCCTCTAGCGGAGGGGGGGAGACCCAGTACTTC. Translating it yields CASSGGGETQYF. The chain recombines TRBV12-3 or TRBV12-4 with TRBJ2-5; D is perhaps TRBD2 (7 bases). This CDR3 comprises 12 residues. V lost 11 bases, J lost 5 bases, and 15 bases lay in between.

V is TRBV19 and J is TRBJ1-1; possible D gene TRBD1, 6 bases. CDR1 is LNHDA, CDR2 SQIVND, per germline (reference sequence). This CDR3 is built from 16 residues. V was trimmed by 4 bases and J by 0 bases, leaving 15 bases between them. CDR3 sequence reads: CASSREGVFMNTEAFF. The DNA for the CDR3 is TGTGCCAGTAGTAGGGAGGGGGTCTTCATGAACACTGAAGCTTTCTTT.

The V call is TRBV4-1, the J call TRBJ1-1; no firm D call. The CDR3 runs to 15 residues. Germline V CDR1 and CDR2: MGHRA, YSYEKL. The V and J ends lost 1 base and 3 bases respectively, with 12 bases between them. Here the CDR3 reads CASSQAPHGDTEAFF. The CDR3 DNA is TGCGCCAGCAGCCAAGCCCCCCACGGGGACACTGAAGCTTTCTTT.

CDR3 loop: CATQSEVQGSTYTDTQYF. CDR3 nucleotides: TGTGCCACCCAATCAGAGGTTCAGGGGTCGACATACACAGATACGCAGTATTTT. The rearrangement links TRBV15 to TRBJ2-3; TRBD1 is a possible D gene (6 bases). From germline, CDR1 is LNHNV and CDR2 YYDKDF (reference sequence). Trimming cost V 8 bases and J 2 bases, with 26 bases left between them. This CDR3 has 18 residues.

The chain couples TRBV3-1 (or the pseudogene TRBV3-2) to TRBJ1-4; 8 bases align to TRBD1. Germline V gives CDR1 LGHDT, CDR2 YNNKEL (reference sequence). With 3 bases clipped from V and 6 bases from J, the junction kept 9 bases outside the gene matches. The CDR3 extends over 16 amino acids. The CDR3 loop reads CASSQKLGQVYEKLFF. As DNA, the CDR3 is TGTGCCAGCAGCCAGAAGTTGGGACAGGTATATGAAAAACTGTTTTTT.

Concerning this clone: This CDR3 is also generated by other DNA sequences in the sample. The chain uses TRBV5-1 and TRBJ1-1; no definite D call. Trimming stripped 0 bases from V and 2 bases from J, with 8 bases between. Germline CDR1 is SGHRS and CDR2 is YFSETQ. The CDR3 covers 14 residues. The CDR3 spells CASSLDVANTEAFF. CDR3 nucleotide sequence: TGCGCCAGCAGCTTGGATGTGGCCAACACTGAAGCTTTCTTT.

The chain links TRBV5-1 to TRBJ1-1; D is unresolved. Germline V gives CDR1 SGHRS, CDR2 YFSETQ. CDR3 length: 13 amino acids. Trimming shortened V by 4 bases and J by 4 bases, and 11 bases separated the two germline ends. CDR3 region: CASSLGGRTEAFF. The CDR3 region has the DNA TGCGCCAGCAGCCTGGGAGGTCGCACTGAAGCTTTCTTT.

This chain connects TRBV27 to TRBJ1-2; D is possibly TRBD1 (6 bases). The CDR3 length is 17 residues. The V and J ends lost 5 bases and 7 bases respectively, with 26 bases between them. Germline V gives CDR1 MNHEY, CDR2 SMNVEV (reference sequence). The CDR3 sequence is CASSQTTPIGTTGGYTF. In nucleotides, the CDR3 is TGTGCCAGCAGTCAGACTACCCCGATAGGGACAACCGGTGGCTACACCTTC.

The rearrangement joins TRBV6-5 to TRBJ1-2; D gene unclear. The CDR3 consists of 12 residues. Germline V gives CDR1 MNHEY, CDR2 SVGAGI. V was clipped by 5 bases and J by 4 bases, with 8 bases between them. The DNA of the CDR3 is TGTGCCAGCAGTAACGCCGGCTATGGCTACACCTTC. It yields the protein CASSNAGYGYTF.

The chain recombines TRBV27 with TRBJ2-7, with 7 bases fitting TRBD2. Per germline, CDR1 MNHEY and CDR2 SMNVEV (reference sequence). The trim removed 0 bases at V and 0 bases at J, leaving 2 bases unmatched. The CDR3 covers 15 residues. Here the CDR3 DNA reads TGTGCCAGCAGTTTATCGGGAGGGCTCTCCTACGAGCAGTACTTC. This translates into CASSLSGGLSYEQYF.

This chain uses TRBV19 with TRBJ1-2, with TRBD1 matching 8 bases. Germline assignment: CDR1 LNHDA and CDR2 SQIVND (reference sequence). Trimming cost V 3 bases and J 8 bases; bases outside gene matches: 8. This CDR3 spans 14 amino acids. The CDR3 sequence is CASSMGQGADGYTF. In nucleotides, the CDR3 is TGTGCCAGTAGTATGGGGCAGGGGGCAGACGGCTACACCTTC.

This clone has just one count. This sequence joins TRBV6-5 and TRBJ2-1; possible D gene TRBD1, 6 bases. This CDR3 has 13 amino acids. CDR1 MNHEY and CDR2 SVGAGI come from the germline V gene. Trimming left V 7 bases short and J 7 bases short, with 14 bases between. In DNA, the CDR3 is TGTGCCAGCAACCCCTCACAGGGAAATGAGCAGTTCTTC. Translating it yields CASNPSQGNEQFF.

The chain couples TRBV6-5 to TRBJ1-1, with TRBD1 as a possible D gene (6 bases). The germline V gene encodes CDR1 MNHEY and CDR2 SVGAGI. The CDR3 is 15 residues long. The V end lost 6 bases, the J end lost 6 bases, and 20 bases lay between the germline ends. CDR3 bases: TGTGCCAGCAGCCCCGGCGGGGGCGTCTTCTCTGAAGCTTTCTTT. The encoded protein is CASSPGGGVFSEAFF.